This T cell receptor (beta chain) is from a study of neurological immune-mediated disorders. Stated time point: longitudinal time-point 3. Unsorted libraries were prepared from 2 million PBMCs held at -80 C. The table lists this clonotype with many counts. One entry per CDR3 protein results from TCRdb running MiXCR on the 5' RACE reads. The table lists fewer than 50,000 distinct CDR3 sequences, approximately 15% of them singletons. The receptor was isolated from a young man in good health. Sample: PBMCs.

The CDR3 DNA sequence: TGCAGTGCCCCAGAGGCTGGTCTCTCCTACGAGCAGTACTTC. This gives the protein CSAPEAGLSYEQYF. The chain is built from TRBV20-1 and TRBJ2-7; D ambiguous. V lost 6 bases and J lost 0, with 15 bases in between. Germline CDR1 is DFQATT and CDR2 is SNEGSKA (reference sequence). The CDR3 runs 14 residues.